Sequencing of this T cell receptor (beta chain) was carried out in a study of early T cells in non-severe SARS-CoV-2 infection. TCRdb re-analysed the 5' RACE reads in MiXCR, keeping a single row per CDR3 protein. The sample carries about 49,000 distinct CDR3 sequences, roughly an eighth recorded once. This CDR3 has 14 residues. The V gene lost 6 bases and the J gene lost 0 bases, with 9 bases spanning the gap. From germline, CDR1 is MDHEN and CDR2 SYDVKM. The table lists this clonotype with a few counts. The J gene is TRBJ1-5, the V gene TRBV28; no clear D. The sequencing used whole blood, collected at baseline. The receptor's source is an adult who was a healthcare worker with PCR-confirmed SARS-CoV-2 infection or an uninfected control (not recorded which). The CDR3 loop reads CASSKGFSNQPQHF. CDR3 bases: TGTGCCAGCAGCAAGGGCTTTAGCAATCAGCCCCAGCATTTT.